This TCR beta chain was captured in a study of shared clonotypes between healthy human individuals. Authors' methods: There were no quality scores in the junction-only immunoSEQ sequences, so filtering differed. Some clones are missing from TCRdb's copy, which holds only in-frame ones; the method was immunoSEQ multiplex PCR. From that table come the V and J calls and clone size; the DNA was used to work out D and trimming. The table has around 440,000 clones, 60% to 80% seen once. Only Caucasian adults living in Nashville, Tennessee served as donors. Germline V lookup: CDR1 SGHVS, CDR2 FNYEAQ. V lost 4 bases to trimming and J lost 4 bases, with 11 bases between them. The CDR3 totals 13 residues. This clone has more than one count but fewer than ten.

The chain recombines TRBV7-6 with TRBJ2-7; weak D call: TRBD1 (6 bases). The TCR was taken from a woman between 40 and 50 years old in good health. Some clones in this sample may be carry-over from other donors' samples. The source material was PBMCs. CDR3 bases: TGTGCCAGCAGCTCCCTCCAGGGGTACGAGCAGTACTTC. It specifies CASSSLQGYEQYF.